This T cell receptor (beta chain) appears in the sequencing data of a study of OX40 agonist ivuxolimab in advanced cancers. Study-level information: The dose-escalation group included hepatocellular carcinoma, melanoma, renal cell carcinoma and head and neck cancer. Therapy given before enrollment (anti-PD-1, anti-PD-L1 or anti-CTLA-4) was allowed, and around 40% had some.

Germline V gene data show CDR1 as MDHEN and CDR2 as SYDVKM. This CDR3 comprises 14 residues. Trimming pared 3 bases from V and 3 bases from J, leaving 8 bases between. The assay was immunoSEQ multiplex PCR, and TCRdb's table has in-frame clones only and misses some. This repertoire shows around 13,000 clones, 84% found once; its top ten account for roughly 41%. This receptor was obtained from an adult with an advanced solid tumor such as melanoma, head and neck, liver or kidney cancer. Sequenced here: CD4+ or CD8+ T cells sorted from blood, sampled in a trial of the OX40 agonist ivuxolimab. The V call is TRBV28, the J call TRBJ2-2; D not resolved. CDR3 sequence (DNA): TGTGCCAGCAGTTTTCTTGGGTACACCGGGGAGCTGTTTTTT. Amino acids: CASSFLGYTGELFF.